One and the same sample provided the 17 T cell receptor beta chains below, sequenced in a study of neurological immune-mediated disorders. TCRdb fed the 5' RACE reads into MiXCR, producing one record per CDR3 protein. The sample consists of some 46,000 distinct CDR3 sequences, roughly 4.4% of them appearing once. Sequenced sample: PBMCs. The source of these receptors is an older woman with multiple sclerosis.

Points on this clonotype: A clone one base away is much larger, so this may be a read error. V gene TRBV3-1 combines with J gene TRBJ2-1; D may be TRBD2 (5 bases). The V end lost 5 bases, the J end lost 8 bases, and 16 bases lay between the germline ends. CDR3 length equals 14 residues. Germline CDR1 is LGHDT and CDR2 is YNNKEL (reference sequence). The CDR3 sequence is CASSLPGKGDEQFF. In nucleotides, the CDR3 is TGTGCCAGCAGCTTACCGGGAAAGGGCGATGAGCAGTTCTTC.

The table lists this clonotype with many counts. The CDR3 protein is CSARELQETQYF. CDR3 coding DNA: TGCAGTGCTAGAGAGTTACAAGAGACCCAGTACTTC. The chain recombines TRBV20-1 with TRBJ2-5; D unclear. Trimming left V 0 bases short and J 2 bases short, with 4 bases between. Germline lookup yields CDR1 DFQATT and CDR2 SNEGSKA (reference sequence). CDR3 length: 12 residues.

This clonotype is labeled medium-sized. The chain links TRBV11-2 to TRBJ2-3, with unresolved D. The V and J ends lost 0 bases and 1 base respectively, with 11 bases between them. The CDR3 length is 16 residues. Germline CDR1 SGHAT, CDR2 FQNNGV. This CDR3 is CASSLDPRQGTDTQYF. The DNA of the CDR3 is TGTGCCAGCAGCTTAGATCCCAGGCAGGGCACAGATACGCAGTATTTT.

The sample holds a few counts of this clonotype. The CDR3 region has the DNA TGCGCCAGCAGCCCCCAGTACTCTGGGGCCAACGTCCTGACTTTC. Encoded protein: CASSPQYSGANVLTF. The gene calls are TRBV5-1 and TRBJ2-6; D not resolved. The CDR3 consists of 15 residues. Trimming took off 4 bases at V and 0 bases at J, with 8 bases between the two ends. Germline V gives CDR1 SGHRS, CDR2 YFSETQ.

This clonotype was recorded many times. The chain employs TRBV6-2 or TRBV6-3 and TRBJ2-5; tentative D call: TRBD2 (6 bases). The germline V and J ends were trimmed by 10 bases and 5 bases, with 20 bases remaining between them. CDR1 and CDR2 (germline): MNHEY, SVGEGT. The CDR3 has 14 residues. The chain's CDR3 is CATSLGLRLETQYF. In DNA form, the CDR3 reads TGTGCCACCTCCTTGGGACTTCGCTTGGAGACCCAGTACTTC.

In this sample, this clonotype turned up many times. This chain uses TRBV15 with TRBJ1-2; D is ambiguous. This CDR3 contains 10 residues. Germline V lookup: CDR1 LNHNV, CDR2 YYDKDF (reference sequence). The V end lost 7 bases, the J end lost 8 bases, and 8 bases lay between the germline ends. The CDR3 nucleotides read TGTGCCACCAAGGATTACGGCTACACCTTC. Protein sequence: CATKDYGYTF. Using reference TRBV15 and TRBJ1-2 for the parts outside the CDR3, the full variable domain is DAMVIQNPRYQVTQFGKPVTLSCSQTLNHNVMYWYQQKSSQAPKLLFHYYDKDFNNEADTPDNFQSRRPNTSFCFLDIRSPGLGDTAMYLCATKDYGYTFGSGTRLTVV.

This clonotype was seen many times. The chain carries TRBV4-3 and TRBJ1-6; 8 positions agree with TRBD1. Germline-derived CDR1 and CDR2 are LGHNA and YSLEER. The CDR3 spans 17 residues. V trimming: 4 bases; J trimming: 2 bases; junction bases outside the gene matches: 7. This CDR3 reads CASSPSQGATYNSPLHF. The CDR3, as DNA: TGCGCCAGCAGCCCGTCGCAGGGGGCAACCTATAATTCACCCCTCCACTTT.

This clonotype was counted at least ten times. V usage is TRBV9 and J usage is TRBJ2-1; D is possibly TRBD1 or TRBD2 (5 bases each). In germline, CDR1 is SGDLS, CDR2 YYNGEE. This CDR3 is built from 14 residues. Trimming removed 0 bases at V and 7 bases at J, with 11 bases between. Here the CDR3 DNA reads TGTGCCAGCAGCGTAGGTATTGGGGGAAATGAGCAGTTCTTC. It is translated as CASSVGIGGNEQFF.

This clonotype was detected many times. The DNA for the CDR3 is TGCGCCAGCAGCCAGGCCAACATGGGGTTCACAGATACGCAGTATTTT. Its protein is CASSQANMGFTDTQYF. The V gene is TRBV4-1, the J gene TRBJ2-3; the D is unclear. The V end was cut by 3 bases, the J end by 2 bases, with 15 bases between. The length of the CDR3 is 16 residues. In germline, CDR1 is MGHRA, CDR2 YSYEKL.

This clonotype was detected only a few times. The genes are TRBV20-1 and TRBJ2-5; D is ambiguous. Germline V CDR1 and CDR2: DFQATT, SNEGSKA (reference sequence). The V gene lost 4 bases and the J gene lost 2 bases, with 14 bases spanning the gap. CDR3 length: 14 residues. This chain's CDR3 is CSATGSGRQETQYF. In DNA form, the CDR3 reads TGCAGTGCTACTGGCTCGGGCAGGCAAGAGACCCAGTACTTC.

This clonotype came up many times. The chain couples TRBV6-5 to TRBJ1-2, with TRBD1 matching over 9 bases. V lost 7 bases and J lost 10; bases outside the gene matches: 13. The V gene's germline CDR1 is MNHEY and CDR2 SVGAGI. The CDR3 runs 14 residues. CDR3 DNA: TGTGCCAGCACCACCCCCCGGGACAGGGCAGACTACACCTTC. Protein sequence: CASTTPRDRADYTF.

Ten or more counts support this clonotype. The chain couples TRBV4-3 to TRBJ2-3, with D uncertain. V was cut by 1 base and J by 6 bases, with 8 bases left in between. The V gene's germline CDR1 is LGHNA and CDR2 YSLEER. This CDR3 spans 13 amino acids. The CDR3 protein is CASSQGAIDTQYF. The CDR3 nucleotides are TGCGCCAGCAGCCAAGGGGCGATCGATACGCAGTATTTT.

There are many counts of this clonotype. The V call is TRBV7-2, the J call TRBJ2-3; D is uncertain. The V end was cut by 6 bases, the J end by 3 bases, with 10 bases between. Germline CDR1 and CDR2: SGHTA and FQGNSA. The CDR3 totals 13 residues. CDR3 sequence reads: CASRPRVTDTQYF. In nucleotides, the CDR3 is TGTGCCAGCAGGCCCCGGGTGACAGATACGCAGTATTTT.

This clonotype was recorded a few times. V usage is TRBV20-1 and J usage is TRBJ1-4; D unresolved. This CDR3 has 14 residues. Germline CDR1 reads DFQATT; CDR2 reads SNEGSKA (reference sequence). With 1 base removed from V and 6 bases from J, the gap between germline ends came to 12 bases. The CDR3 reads CSARVPGGYEKLFF. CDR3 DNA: TGCAGTGCTAGAGTCCCGGGCGGATATGAAAAACTGTTTTTT.

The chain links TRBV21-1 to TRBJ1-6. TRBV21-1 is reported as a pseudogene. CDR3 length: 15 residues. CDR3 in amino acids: CASSKFRLPNSPLHF. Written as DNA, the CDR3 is TGTGCCAGCAGCAAATTTCGGCTCCCGAATTCACCCCTCCACTTT.

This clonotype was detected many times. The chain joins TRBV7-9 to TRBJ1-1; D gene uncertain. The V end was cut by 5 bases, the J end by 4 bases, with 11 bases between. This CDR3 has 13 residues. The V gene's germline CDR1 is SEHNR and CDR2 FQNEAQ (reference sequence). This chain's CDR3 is CASSPRTATEAFF. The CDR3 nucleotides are TGTGCCAGCAGCCCACGGACGGCCACTGAAGCTTTCTTT.

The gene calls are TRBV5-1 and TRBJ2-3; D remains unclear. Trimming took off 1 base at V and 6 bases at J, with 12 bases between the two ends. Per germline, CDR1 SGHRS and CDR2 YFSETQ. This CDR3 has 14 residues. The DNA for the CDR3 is TGCGCCAGCAGCTTGAGGACCCTGAGGGATACGCAGTATTTT. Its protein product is CASSLRTLRDTQYF.